The T cell receptor beta chain under discussion was sequenced for a study of T cell responses to AZD1222 COVID-19 vaccine. V trimming: 4 bases; J trimming: 13 bases; junction bases outside the gene matches: 10. The CDR3 extends over 15 amino acids. From germline, CDR1 is LGHDT and CDR2 YNNKEL (reference sequence). Produced via immunoSEQ multiplex PCR; TCRdb's table is partial and in-frame only. Found here are tens of thousands of clones, around 92% of them singletons; the top ten hold about 14%. The sample was peripheral blood, taken 28 days after the second AZD1222 dose. V gene TRBV3-1 (or the pseudogene TRBV3-2) combines with J gene TRBJ1-6; 10 bases match TRBD1. The receptor was derived from an adult who received the AZD1222 COVID-19 vaccine. DNA for the CDR3: TGTGCCAGCAGCCTTGCCGGGACAGGGGAGACGCCCCTCCACTTT. It translates to CASSLAGTGETPLHF.